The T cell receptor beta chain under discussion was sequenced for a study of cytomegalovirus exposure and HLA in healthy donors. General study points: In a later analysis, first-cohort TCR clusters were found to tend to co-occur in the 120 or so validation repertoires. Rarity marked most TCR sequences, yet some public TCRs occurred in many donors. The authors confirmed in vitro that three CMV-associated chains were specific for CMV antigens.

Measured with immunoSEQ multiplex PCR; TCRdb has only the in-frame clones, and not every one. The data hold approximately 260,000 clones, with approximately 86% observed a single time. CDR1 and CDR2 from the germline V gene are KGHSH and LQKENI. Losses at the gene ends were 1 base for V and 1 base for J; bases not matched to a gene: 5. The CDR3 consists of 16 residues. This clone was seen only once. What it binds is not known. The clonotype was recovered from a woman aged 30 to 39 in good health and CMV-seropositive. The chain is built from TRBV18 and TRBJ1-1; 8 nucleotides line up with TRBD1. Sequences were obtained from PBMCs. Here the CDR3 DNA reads TGTGCCAGCTCACCACTCACTGGACAGGGGAACACTGAAGCTTTCTTT. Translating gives CASSPLTGQGNTEAFF.